This TCR beta chain comes out of a study of human T cells and chemical hapten exposure. Looking at the study overall: Sensitization applied 2% DPC to around 2 cm by around 2 cm of upper inner arm skin. Whole-study results and caveats: Those TCRs sitting above 1 in 1000 frequency stayed the same with DPC sensitization. With alopecia, donors may have immune responses unlike healthy people's.

This CDR3 comprises 12 residues. The V and J ends lost 5 bases and 6 bases respectively, with 7 bases between them. Per the germline V gene, CDR1 is MDHEN and CDR2 is SYDVKM. Only a few counts were recorded for this clonotype. Its target is not known. TCRdb used MiXCR to reprocess the RACE reads, holding one entry per CDR3 protein. The sample contains approximately 57,000 distinct CDR3 sequences, roughly 10% of which appear only once. As to time point: pre-sensitization, week 0. The treatment is: therapeutic diphenylcyclopropenone sensitization with weekly scalp DPC. Suited to DPC and affected by alopecia, the donors ranged from 18 to 70 years old.

Specimen: whole blood, collected in connection with sensitization to the hapten diphenylcyclopropenone (DPC). The chain is built from TRBV28 and TRBJ2-2; no clear D. The TCR originated in a man aged 40-50 years with alopecia areata. Some clones in this sample may be carry-over from other donors' samples. For the CDR3, the DNA is TGTGCCAGCAGTCTTTTGTCCGGGGAGCTGTTTTTT. Amino acids: CASSLLSGELFF.